This record covers a single TCR beta chain. These data originate in a study of shared clonotypes between healthy human individuals. CD8 cells classed as naive were CD45RO-negative and positively selected for CCR7, excluding terminally differentiated effector memory CD45RA+ cells. Produced via immunoSEQ multiplex PCR; TCRdb's table is partial and in-frame only. Found here are some 2 million clones, about 95% of them singletons; the top ten hold 1% to 1.5%. V lost 0 bases and J 5 bases, leaving 8 bases between the germline ends. This CDR3 spans 14 amino acids. The germline gives CDR1 SGHTA, CDR2 FQGNSA.

This clonotype originated in a man between 18 and 35 years old in good health. V and J are TRBV7-2 and TRBJ2-1, with D perhaps TRBD1 or TRBD2 (5 bases each). Material: naive CD8+ T cells sorted from blood. CDR3 in amino acids: CASSLAGPHNEQFF. CDR3 coding DNA: TGTGCCAGCAGCTTAGCGGGACCCCACAATGAGCAGTTCTTC.